The TCR beta chain described here comes from a study of post-analysis software for immune sequencing data. Across the study: Patients with relapsing-remitting, secondary progressive and progressive-relapsing multiple sclerosis courses were all represented. The study's findings and limits: In multiple sclerosis, normalized Chao1 diversity was significantly below that of controls. Same-batch samples co-clustered strongly by F measure. When patients were compared with controls, about five TRBV segments were more frequent, TRBV5-6, TRBV5-1 and TRBV20-1 among them.

Libraries were made from TCR beta cDNA, and they carried unique molecular identifiers. The authors obtained roughly 500,000 cDNA molecules from roughly 1 to 10 million T cells. TCRdb redid the calling of the PCR reads with MiXCR, one entry per CDR3 protein. The repertoire consists of 380,000 or so distinct CDR3 sequences, with approximately 38% occurring once and the leading ten covering 13%. In the case of this clonotype: Its target is not known.

The length of the CDR3 is 14 residues. Losses at the gene ends were 7 bases for V and 3 bases for J; bases not matched to a gene: 5. The receptor was isolated from a girl aged 5 to 17 with multiple sclerosis. This rearrangement joins TRBV12-3 or TRBV12-4 to TRBJ1-5; the match to TRBD1 covers 8 bases. Sequencing used blood. The CDR3 bases are TGTGCCAGCAAACCGACAGGGGACAATCAGCCCCAGCATTTT. This encodes CASKPTGDNQPQHF.